This T cell receptor (beta chain) was captured in a study of T cells after posttransplantation cyclophosphamide. Repertoires were generated with immunoSEQ multiplex PCR, while TCRdb's copy carries only in-frame clones and drops some. The table records some 21,000 clones, 95% to 99% of them present only once. Study observations and caveats: Donor-recipient repertoire similarity was low at 1-2 months, rising over year one.

A word on this clone: Its antigen remains unidentified. One end of the junction varies from germline; a read error may be responsible.

This CDR3 spans 15 amino acids. The germline V gene encodes CDR1 SEHNR and CDR2 FQNEAQ (reference sequence). J is TRBJ2-7 and V is TRBV7-9; 11 bases are a match to TRBD1. The TCR was taken from a middle-aged man in good health, CMV-negative, and a related stem cell transplant donor. The sequenced sample was naive CD8+ T cells sorted from PBMCs. Here the CDR3 reads CASSEHSGTGGGVNF. The DNA for the CDR3 is TGTGCCAGCAGCGAGCACTCCGGGACAGGGGGAGGAGTGAACTTC.